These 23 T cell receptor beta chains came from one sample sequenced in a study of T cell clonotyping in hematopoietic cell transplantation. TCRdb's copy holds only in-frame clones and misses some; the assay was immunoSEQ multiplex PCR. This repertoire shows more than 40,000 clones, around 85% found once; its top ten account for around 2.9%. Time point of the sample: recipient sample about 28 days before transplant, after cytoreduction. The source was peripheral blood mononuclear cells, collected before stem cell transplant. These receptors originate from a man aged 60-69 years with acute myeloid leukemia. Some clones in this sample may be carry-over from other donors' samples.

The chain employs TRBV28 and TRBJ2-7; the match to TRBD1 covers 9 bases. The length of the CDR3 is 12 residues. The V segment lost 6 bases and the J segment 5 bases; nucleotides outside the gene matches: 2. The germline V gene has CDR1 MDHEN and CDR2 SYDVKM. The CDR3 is CASSWTGDEQYF. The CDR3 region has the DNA TGTGCCAGCAGCTGGACAGGGGACGAGCAGTACTTC.

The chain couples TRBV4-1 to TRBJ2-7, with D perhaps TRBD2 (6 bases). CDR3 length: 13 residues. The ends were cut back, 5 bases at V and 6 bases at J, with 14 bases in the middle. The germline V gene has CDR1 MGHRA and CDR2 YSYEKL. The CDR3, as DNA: TGCGCCAGCAGCGCACCGGGGGTCCCCGAGCAGTACTTC. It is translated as CASSAPGVPEQYF.

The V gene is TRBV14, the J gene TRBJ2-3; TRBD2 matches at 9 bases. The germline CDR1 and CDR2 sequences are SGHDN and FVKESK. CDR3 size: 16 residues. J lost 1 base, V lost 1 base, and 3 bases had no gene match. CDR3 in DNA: TGTGCCAGCAGCCAAGTGGCTAGCGGGGGCACAGATACGCAGTATTTT. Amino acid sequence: CASSQVASGGTDTQYF.

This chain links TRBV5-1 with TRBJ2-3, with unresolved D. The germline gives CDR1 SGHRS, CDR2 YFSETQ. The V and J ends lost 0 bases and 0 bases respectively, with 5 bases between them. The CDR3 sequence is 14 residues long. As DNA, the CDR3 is TGCGCCAGCAGCTTGGAGCCCAGCACAGATACGCAGTATTTT. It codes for CASSLEPSTDTQYF.

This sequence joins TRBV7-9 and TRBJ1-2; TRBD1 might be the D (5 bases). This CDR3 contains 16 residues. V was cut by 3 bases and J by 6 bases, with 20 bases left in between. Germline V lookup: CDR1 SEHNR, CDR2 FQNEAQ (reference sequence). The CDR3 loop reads CASSFLFGGIEDGYTF. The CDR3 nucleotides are TGTGCCAGCAGCTTTCTTTTTGGGGGGATTGAGGATGGCTACACCTTC.

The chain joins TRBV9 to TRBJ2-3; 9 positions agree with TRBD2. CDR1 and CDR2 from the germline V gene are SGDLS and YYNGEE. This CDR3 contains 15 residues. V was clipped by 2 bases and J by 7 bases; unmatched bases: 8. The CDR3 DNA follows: TGTGCCAGCAGCGTCGAGGCGGGGGGGAGGTATACGCAGTATTTT. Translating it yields CASSVEAGGRYTQYF.

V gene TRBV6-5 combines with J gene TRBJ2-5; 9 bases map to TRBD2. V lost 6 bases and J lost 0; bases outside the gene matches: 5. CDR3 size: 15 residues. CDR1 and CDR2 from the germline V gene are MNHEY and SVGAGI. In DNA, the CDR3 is TGTGCCAGCAGGTGGGCGGGGGGGAACCAAGAGACCCAGTACTTC. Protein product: CASRWAGGNQETQYF.

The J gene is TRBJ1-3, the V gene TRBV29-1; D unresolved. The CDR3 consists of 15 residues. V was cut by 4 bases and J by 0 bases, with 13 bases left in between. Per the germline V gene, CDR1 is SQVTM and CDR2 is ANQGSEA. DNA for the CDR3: TGCAGCGTTGTTTCGGTCGGCCCCTCTGGAAACACCATATATTTT. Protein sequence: CSVVSVGPSGNTIYF.

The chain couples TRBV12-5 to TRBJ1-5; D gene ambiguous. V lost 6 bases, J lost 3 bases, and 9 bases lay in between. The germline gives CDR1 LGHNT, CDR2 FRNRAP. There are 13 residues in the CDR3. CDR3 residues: CASGTGTNQPQHF. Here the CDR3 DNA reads TGTGCTAGTGGGACCGGCACCAATCAGCCCCAGCATTTT.

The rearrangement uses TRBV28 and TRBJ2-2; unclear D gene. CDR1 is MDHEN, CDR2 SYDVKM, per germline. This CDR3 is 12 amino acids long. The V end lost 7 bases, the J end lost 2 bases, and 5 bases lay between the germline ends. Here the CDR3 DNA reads TGTGCCAGCATCGCTAACACCGGGGAGCTGTTTTTT. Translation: CASIANTGELFF.

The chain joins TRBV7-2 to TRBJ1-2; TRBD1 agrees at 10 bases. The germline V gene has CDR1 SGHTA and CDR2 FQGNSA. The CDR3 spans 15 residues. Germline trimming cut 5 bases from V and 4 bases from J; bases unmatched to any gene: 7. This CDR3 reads CASSAAGTGAYGYTF. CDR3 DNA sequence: TGTGCCAGCAGCGCAGCCGGGACAGGGGCCTATGGCTACACCTTC.

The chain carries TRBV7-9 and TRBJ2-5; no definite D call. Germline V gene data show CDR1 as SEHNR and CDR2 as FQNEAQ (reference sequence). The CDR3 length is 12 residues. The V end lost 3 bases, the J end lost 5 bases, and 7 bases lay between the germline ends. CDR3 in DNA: TGTGCCAGCAGCTTTGGGTTGGAGACCCAGTACTTC. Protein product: CASSFGLETQYF. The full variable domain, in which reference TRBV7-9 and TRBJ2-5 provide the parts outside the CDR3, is DTGVSQNPRHKITKRGQNVTFRCDPISEHNRLYWYRQTLGQGPEFLTYFQNEAQLEKSRLLSDRFSAERPKGSFSTLEIQRTEQGDSAMYLCASSFGLETQYFGPGTRLLVL.

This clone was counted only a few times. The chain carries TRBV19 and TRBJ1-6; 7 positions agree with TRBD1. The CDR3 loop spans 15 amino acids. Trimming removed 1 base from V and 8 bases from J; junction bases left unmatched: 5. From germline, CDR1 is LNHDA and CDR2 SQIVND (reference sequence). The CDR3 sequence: CASSIGSQGYSPLHF. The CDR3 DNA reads TGTGCCAGTAGTATAGGTTCACAGGGGTATTCACCCCTCCACTTT.

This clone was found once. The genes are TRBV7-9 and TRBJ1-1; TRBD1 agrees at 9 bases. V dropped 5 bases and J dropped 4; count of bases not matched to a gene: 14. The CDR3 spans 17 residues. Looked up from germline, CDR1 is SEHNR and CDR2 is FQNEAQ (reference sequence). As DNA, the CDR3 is TGTGCCAGCAGCGTAGGTAACAGGGGGCGCCTGGTCACTGAAGCTTTCTTT. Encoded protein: CASSVGNRGRLVTEAFF. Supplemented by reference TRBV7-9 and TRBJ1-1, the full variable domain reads DTGVSQNPRHKITKRGQNVTFRCDPISEHNRLYWYRQTLGQGPEFLTYFQNEAQLEKSRLLSDRFSAERPKGSFSTLEIQRTEQGDSAMYLCASSVGNRGRLVTEAFFGQGTRLTVV.

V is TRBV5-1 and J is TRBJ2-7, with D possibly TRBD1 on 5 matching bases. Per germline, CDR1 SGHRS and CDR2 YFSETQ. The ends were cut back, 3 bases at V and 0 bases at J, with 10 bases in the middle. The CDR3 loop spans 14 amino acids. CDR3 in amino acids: CASSSQGNSYEQYF. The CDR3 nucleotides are TGCGCCAGCAGCTCCCAGGGTAACTCCTACGAGCAGTACTTC.

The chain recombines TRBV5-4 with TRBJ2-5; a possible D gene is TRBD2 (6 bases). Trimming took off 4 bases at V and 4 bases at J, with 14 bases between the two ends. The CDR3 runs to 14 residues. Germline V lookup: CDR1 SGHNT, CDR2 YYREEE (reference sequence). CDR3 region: CASSTSSARETQYF. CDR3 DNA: TGTGCCAGCAGCACATCTAGCGCCAGAGAGACCCAGTACTTC. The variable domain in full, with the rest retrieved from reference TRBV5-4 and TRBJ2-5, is ETGVTQSPTHLIKTRGQQVTLRCSSQSGHNTVSWYQQALGQGPQFIFQYYREEENGRGNFPPRFSGLQFPNYSSELNVNALELDDSALYLCASSTSSARETQYFGPGTRLLVL.

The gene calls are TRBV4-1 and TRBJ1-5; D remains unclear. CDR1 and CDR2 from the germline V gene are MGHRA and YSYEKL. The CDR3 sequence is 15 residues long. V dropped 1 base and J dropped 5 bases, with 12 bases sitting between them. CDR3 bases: TGCGCCAGCAGCCAAGTGGAAGGGCCAGATCAGCCCCAGCATTTT. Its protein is CASSQVEGPDQPQHF.

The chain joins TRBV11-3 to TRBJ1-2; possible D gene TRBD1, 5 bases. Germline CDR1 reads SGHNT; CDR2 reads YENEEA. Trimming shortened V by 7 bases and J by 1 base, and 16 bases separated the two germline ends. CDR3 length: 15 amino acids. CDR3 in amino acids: CASKIGAADNYGYTF. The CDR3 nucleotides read TGTGCCAGCAAGATTGGGGCAGCTGATAACTATGGCTACACCTTC. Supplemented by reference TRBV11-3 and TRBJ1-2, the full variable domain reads EAGVVQSPRYKIIEKKQPVAFWCNPISGHNTLYWYLQNLGQGPELLIRYENEEAVDDSQLPKDRFSAERLKGVDSTLKIQPAELGDSAVYLCASKIGAADNYGYTFGSGTRLTVV.

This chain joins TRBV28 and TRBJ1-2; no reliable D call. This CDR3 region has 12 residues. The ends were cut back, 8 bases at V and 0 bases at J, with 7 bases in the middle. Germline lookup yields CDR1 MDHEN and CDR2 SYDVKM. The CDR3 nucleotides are TGTGCCAGCTTTGCGTCTAACTATGGCTACACCTTC. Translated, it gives CASFASNYGYTF.

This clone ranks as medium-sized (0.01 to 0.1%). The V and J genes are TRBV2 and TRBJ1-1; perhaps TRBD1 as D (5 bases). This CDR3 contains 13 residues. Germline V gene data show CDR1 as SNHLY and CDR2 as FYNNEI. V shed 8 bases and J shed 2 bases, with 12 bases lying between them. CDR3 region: CASRRDLNTEAFF. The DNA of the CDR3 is TGTGCCAGCCGGCGGGACCTCAACACTGAAGCTTTCTTT.

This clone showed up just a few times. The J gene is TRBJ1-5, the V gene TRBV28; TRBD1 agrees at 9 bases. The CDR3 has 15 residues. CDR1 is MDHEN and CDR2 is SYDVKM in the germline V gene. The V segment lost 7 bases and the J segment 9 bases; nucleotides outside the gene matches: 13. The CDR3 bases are TGTGCCAGCACCGCAGCGACAGGGGGTCGTGTGCCCCAGCATTTT. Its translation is CASTAATGGRVPQHF.

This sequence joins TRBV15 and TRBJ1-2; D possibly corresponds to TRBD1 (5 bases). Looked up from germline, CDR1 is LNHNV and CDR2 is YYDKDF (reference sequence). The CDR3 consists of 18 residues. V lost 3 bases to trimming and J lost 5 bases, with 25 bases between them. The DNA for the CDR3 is TGTGCCACCAGCAGTACTCTGGACAAGGGACTTTCGGCATATGGCTACACCTTC. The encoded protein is CATSSTLDKGLSAYGYTF.

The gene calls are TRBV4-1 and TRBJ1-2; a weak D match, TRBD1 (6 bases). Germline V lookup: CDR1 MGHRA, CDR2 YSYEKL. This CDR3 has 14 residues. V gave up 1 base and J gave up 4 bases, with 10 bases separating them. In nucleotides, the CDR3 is TGCGCCAGCAGCCAAGGGGGGACAACCTATGGCTACACCTTC. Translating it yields CASSQGGTTYGYTF.